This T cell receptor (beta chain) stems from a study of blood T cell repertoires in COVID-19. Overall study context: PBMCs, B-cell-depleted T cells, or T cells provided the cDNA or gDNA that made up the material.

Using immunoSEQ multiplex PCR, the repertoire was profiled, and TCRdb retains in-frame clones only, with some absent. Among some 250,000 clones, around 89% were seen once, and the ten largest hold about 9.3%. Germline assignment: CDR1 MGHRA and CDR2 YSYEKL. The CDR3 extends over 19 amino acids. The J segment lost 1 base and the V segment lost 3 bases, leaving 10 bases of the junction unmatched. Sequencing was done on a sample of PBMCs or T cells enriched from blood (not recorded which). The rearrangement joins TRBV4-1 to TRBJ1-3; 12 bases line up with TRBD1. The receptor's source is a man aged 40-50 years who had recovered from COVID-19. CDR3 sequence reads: CASSHRSPGQGASGNTIYF. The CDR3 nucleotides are TGCGCCAGCAGCCACAGAAGTCCGGGACAGGGGGCTTCTGGAAACACCATATATTTT.